The 28 T cell receptor beta chains below were found in one sample sequenced in a study of shared clonotypes between healthy human individuals. Libraries were prepared by immunoSEQ multiplex PCR; TCRdb keeps only in-frame clonotypes and omits some of them. The sample has roughly 1,600,000 clones, about 98.5% seen once. Sample: naive CD4+ T cells sorted from blood. Subset described: CD45RA+ positively selected. The receptors come from a young man in good health.

The chain combines TRBV10-3 with TRBJ1-5; the match to TRBD1 covers 8 bases. Germline trimming cut 10 bases from V and 2 bases from J; bases unmatched to any gene: 4. The CDR3 runs to 13 residues. The germline gives CDR1 ENHRY, CDR2 SYGVKD. Here the CDR3 DNA reads TGTGCCACTAAGACAGGGGGCAATCAGCCCCAGCATTTT. This codes for CATKTGGNQPQHF.

This chain uses TRBV5-1 with TRBJ1-2; tentative D call: TRBD1 (5 bases). CDR1 is SGHRS, CDR2 YFSETQ, per germline. The CDR3 contains 15 residues. The V end lost 1 base, the J end lost 6 bases, and 16 bases lay between the germline ends. The CDR3 DNA reads as TGCGCCAGCAGCTTGTCTTGGTCGACAGTCGATGGCTACACCTTC. Its translation is CASSLSWSTVDGYTF.

Worth noting for this clone: Other DNA sequences of this sample code for an identical CDR3. The J gene is TRBJ2-5, the V gene TRBV5-5; D is ambiguous. Germline V gene lookup returns CDR1 SGHKS and CDR2 YYEKEE (reference sequence). Trimming removed 4 bases from V and 5 bases from J, with 12 bases in between. CDR3 length equals 13 residues. In DNA, the CDR3 is TGTGCCAGCAGCCTAGGAGTCTGGGAGACCCAGTACTTC. Its translation: CASSLGVWETQYF. Complete variable domain (other parts from reference TRBV5-5 and TRBJ2-5): DAGVTQSPTHLIKTRGQQVTLRCSPISGHKSVSWYQQVLGQGPQFIFQYYEKEERGRGNFPDRFSARQFPNYSSELNVNALLLGDSALYLCASSLGVWETQYFGPGTRLLVL.

The chain joins TRBV7-2 to TRBJ2-7; 10 positions match TRBD2. Germline CDR1 is SGHTA and CDR2 is FQGNSA. Trimming took 1 base from V and 9 from J; bases not matched to a gene: 6. The CDR3 sequence is 14 residues long. CDR3 loop: CASSLVAGGPMQYF. The CDR3 DNA reads TGTGCCAGCAGCTTAGTAGCGGGAGGACCTATGCAGTACTTC.

The rearrangement joins TRBV11-1 to TRBJ2-4; tentatively, D is TRBD1 or TRBD2 (5 bases each). CDR3 length: 16 amino acids. CDR1 SGHAT and CDR2 FQDESV come from the germline V gene (reference sequence). V was shortened by 4 bases and J by 0 bases, with 13 bases between the two germline ends. CDR3 loop: CASSWGRGVAKNIQYF. The CDR3 bases are TGTGCCAGCAGCTGGGGACGAGGAGTAGCCAAAAACATTCAGTACTTC.

The chain recombines TRBV9 with TRBJ2-4; tentatively, D is TRBD1 (6 bases). V gave up 7 bases and J gave up 8 bases, with 10 bases separating them. The length of the CDR3 is 11 residues. Per germline, CDR1 SGDLS and CDR2 YYNGEE. CDR3 in DNA: TGTGCCAGCGGCAGGGGCGACATTCAGTACTTC. This encodes CASGRGDIQYF.

Regarding this clone: The same CDR3 arises from other DNA sequences in this sample as well. The V and J genes are TRBV9 and TRBJ2-2; 10 bases line up with TRBD2. The CDR3 sequence is 16 residues long. The V gene end was trimmed by 0 bases and the J gene end by 4 bases; junction bases not matched to a gene: 3. Germline V gives CDR1 SGDLS, CDR2 YYNGEE. The CDR3 sequence: CASSVGLAGATGELFF. The CDR3 DNA reads TGTGCCAGCAGCGTAGGGCTAGCGGGAGCCACCGGGGAGCTGTTTTTT. Using reference TRBV9 and TRBJ2-2 for the parts outside the CDR3, the full variable domain is DSGVTQTPKHLITATGQRVTLRCSPRSGDLSVYWYQQSLDQGLQFLIQYYNGEERAKGNILERFSAQQFPDLHSELNLSSLELGDSALYFCASSVGLAGATGELFFGEGSRLTVL.

The V and J genes are TRBV9 and TRBJ2-1; 13 positions agree with TRBD2. V lost 3 bases, J lost 8 bases, and 8 bases stayed unmatched. Per the germline V gene, CDR1 is SGDLS and CDR2 is YYNGEE. The CDR3 runs 16 residues. The CDR3 reads CASSERGLAGADEQFF. CDR3 nucleotides: TGTGCCAGCAGCGAACGAGGACTAGCGGGAGCCGATGAGCAGTTCTTC. Based on the CDR3 plus reference TRBV9 and TRBJ2-1, the full variable domain is DSGVTQTPKHLITATGQRVTLRCSPRSGDLSVYWYQQSLDQGLQFLIQYYNGEERAKGNILERFSAQQFPDLHSELNLSSLELGDSALYFCASSERGLAGADEQFFGPGTRLTVL.

The chain has TRBV7-2 and TRBJ2-7, with D unclear. The CDR3 extends over 13 amino acids. Germline-derived CDR1 and CDR2 are SGHTA and FQGNSA. V was clipped by 7 bases and J by 3 bases, with 13 bases between them. This CDR3 reads CASTNPGIYEQYF. The CDR3 DNA follows: TGTGCCAGCACCAACCCAGGAATCTACGAGCAGTACTTC.

The chain uses TRBV7-9 and TRBJ2-3; 7 bases fit TRBD1. Germline V gene sequence: CDR1 SEHNR, CDR2 FQNEAQ (reference sequence). This CDR3 is built from 16 residues. The ends lost 5 bases at V and 1 base at J; junction bases unmatched: 9. This chain's CDR3 is CASSDVTGVGTDTQYF. The CDR3 DNA reads as TGTGCCAGCAGCGATGTTACAGGGGTGGGCACAGATACGCAGTATTTT.

The gene calls are TRBV4-1 and TRBJ2-1, with a weak D call TRBD1 (6 bases). The CDR3 runs to 14 residues. The V gene lost 5 bases and the J gene lost 9 bases, with 17 bases spanning the gap. The V gene's germline CDR1 is MGHRA and CDR2 YSYEKL. The CDR3 bases are TGCGCCAGCAGCACGAGGACAGTTAACAGTGAGCAGTTCTTC. This codes for CASSTRTVNSEQFF.

As DNA, the CDR3 is TGTGCCAGCAGTTACCACAGGGTCGGGAACACTGAAGCTTTCTTT. Protein sequence: CASSYHRVGNTEAFF. The V gene is TRBV6-5, the J gene TRBJ1-1, with D possibly being TRBD1 (6 bases). Germline CDR1 and CDR2: MNHEY and SVGAGI. The CDR3 length is 15 residues. Trimming left V 2 bases short and J 1 base short, with 11 bases between.

J is TRBJ1-1 and V is TRBV5-6; tentative D call: TRBD1 (5 bases). The CDR3 has 15 residues. Trimming shortened V by 3 bases and J by 1 base, and 13 bases separated the two germline ends. Germline CDR1 and CDR2: SGHDT and YYEEEE. The CDR3, as DNA: TGTGCCAGCAGCTCCGCCAGGGAGGGGAACACTGAAGCTTTCTTT. This encodes CASSSAREGNTEAFF. The full variable domain, its missing parts supplied by reference TRBV5-6 and TRBJ1-1, is DAGVTQSPTHLIKTRGQQVTLRCSPKSGHDTVSWYQQALGQGPQFIFQYYEEEERQRGNFPDRFSGHQFPNYSSELNVNALLLGDSALYLCASSSAREGNTEAFFGQGTRLTVV.

The genes are TRBV9 and TRBJ1-3; D is uncertain. This CDR3 contains 14 residues. V dropped 4 bases and J dropped 0 bases, with 8 bases sitting between them. Germline CDR1 reads SGDLS; CDR2 reads YYNGEE. DNA for the CDR3: TGTGCCAGCAGCAAAACGGCCTCTGGAAACACCATATATTTT. Protein: CASSKTASGNTIYF.

This chain connects TRBV7-3 to TRBJ2-7, with 7 bases lining up with TRBD2. The germline V gene encodes CDR1 SGHTA and CDR2 FQGTGA. The CDR3 sequence is 11 residues long. V was pared by 8 bases and J by 8 bases, with 6 bases of the junction left unmatched. The CDR3 nucleotides read TGTGCCAGCGGGACGGGAGGAAAGCAGTACTTC. Amino acids: CASGTGGKQYF.

The chain recombines TRBV18 with TRBJ1-1; D uncertain. V lost 0 bases, J lost 5 bases, and 4 bases lay in between. The germline CDR1 and CDR2 sequences are KGHSH and LQKENI. This CDR3 contains 12 residues. DNA for the CDR3: TGTGCCAGCTCACCACCGATAACTGAAGCTTTCTTT. It is translated as CASSPPITEAFF. The full variable domain, rest sourced from reference TRBV18 and TRBJ1-1, is NAGVMQNPRHLVRRRGQEARLRCSPMKGHSHVYWYRQLPEEGLKFMVYLQKENIIDESGMPKERFSAEFPKEGPSILRIQQVVRGDSAAYFCASSPPITEAFFGQGTRLTVV.

V is TRBV20-1 and J is TRBJ2-7; D uncertain. Germline V gene lookup returns CDR1 DFQATT and CDR2 SNEGSKA (reference sequence). The ends were cut back, 5 bases at V and 0 bases at J, with 5 bases in the middle. CDR3 size: 11 residues. For the CDR3, the DNA is TGCAGTGCTCGATACTCCTACGAGCAGTACTTC. Amino acids: CSARYSYEQYF.

This clone was detected once. The chain uses TRBV30 and TRBJ2-3, with 8 bases aligning to TRBD2. Looked up from germline, CDR1 is GTSNPN and CDR2 is SVGIG (reference sequence). The CDR3 sequence is 18 residues long. With 0 bases clipped from V and 2 bases from J, the junction kept 13 bases outside the gene matches. CDR3 bases: TGTGCCTGGAGTGTATTGCGACGGACTAGCCCAAACACAGATACGCAGTATTTT. Translation: CAWSVLRRTSPNTDTQYF.

CDR3 in DNA: TGTGCCACCAGCAGAGATATCGCTTCCTCGCTCTACGAGCAGTACTTC. This gives the protein CATSRDIASSLYEQYF. V gene TRBV15 combines with J gene TRBJ2-7; no definite D call. The CDR3 is made up of 16 amino acids. The V gene's germline CDR1 is LNHNV and CDR2 YYDKDF (reference sequence). Trimming took 0 bases from V and 3 from J, leaving 15 bases between them. The variable domain in full, completed from reference TRBV15 and TRBJ2-7, reads DAMVIQNPRYQVTQFGKPVTLSCSQTLNHNVMYWYQQKSSQAPKLLFHYYDKDFNNEADTPDNFQSRRPNTSFCFLDIRSPGLGDTAMYLCATSRDIASSLYEQYFGPGTRLTVT.

This chain joins TRBV7-2 and TRBJ2-3; possible D gene TRBD2, 5 bases. The V gene lost 2 bases and the J gene lost 2 bases, with 8 bases spanning the gap. This CDR3 is 14 amino acids long. The V gene's germline CDR1 is SGHTA and CDR2 FQGNSA. The CDR3 DNA reads TGTGCCAGCAGCTTACGGGGAAACACAGATACGCAGTATTTT. Translated: CASSLRGNTDTQYF.

The V and J genes are TRBV18 and TRBJ1-1; a weak D match, TRBD1 (6 bases). This CDR3 region has 15 residues. V lost 4 bases to trimming and J lost 3 bases, with 15 bases between them. Germline-derived CDR1 and CDR2 are KGHSH and LQKENI. The CDR3 nucleotides are TGTGCCAGCTCACGCCAATGGGGGGCGGACACTGAAGCTTTCTTT. Translating gives CASSRQWGADTEAFF.

The genes are TRBV18 and TRBJ1-1, with no clear D. V lost 4 bases, J lost 9 bases, and 9 bases lay in between. Germline loops: CDR1 KGHSH, CDR2 LQKENI. The CDR3 is made up of 11 amino acids. The CDR3: CASSQSDQAFF. The CDR3 nucleotides are TGTGCCAGCTCACAATCAGACCAAGCTTTCTTT.

The chain links TRBV6-5 to TRBJ1-2; 11 nucleotides match TRBD1. This CDR3 has 14 amino acids. Germline values: CDR1 MNHEY, CDR2 SVGAGI. V trimming: 5 bases; J trimming: 6 bases; junction bases outside the gene matches: 5. CDR3 nucleotide sequence: TGTGCCAGCAGTCGGACAGGGGGCTCGGATGGCTACACCTTC. Protein: CASSRTGGSDGYTF.

Only one count was recorded for this clone. The CDR3 is CASSRRTGDNEQFF. CDR3 sequence (DNA): TGTGCCAGCAGTAGACGCACAGGGGACAATGAGCAGTTCTTC. This chain connects TRBV2 to TRBJ2-1; 7 bases fit TRBD1. CDR3 length equals 14 residues. V dropped 5 bases and J dropped 5; count of bases not matched to a gene: 6. Germline CDR1 and CDR2: SNHLY and FYNNEI.

The V and J genes are TRBV29-1 and TRBJ1-1; no reliable D call. Trimming stripped 6 bases from V and 5 bases from J, with 19 bases between. The length of the CDR3 is 14 residues. Germline V CDR1 and CDR2: SQVTM, ANQGSEA. The CDR3 sequence: CSVRSFLDGTEAFF. CDR3 nucleotide sequence: TGCAGCGTGCGATCTTTCTTGGATGGGACTGAAGCTTTCTTT.

The rearrangement joins TRBV19 to TRBJ2-1, with TRBD1 matching 7 bases. Looked up from germline, CDR1 is LNHDA and CDR2 is SQIVND (reference sequence). This CDR3 is 15 amino acids long. V lost 1 base to trimming and J lost 5 bases; unmatched junction nucleotides: 5. The CDR3, as DNA: TGTGCCAGTAGTATAGTCGGGACAGCGCACAATGAGCAGTTCTTC. As protein: CASSIVGTAHNEQFF.

The chain combines TRBV7-8 with TRBJ2-3; 9 positions match TRBD2. V lost 5 bases and J lost 2; bases outside the gene matches: 17. The CDR3 is 19 residues long. The germline gives CDR1 SGHVS, CDR2 FQNEAQ. This CDR3 is CASSRTGTSNQWSTDTQYF. The CDR3 DNA reads as TGTGCCAGCAGCCGGACCGGGACTAGCAACCAATGGTCCACAGATACGCAGTATTTT.

This sequence joins TRBV5-1 and TRBJ2-1, with D possibly matching TRBD2 (7 bases). The length of the CDR3 is 14 residues. Germline V lookup: CDR1 SGHRS, CDR2 YFSETQ. V gave up 4 bases and J gave up 9 bases, with 17 bases separating them. CDR3 coding DNA: TGCGCCAGCAGCCCGGGGGCGGGAGCGGGTGAGCAGTTCTTC. This codes for CASSPGAGAGEQFF.